This T cell receptor (beta chain) was captured by sequencing in a study of CD8+ T cells in alopecia areata. This clone was detected ten times or more. What it binds is not known. Other DNA sequences in this sample translate to the same CDR3. The researchers isolated CD4+ and CD8+ T cells from PBMCs by sorting. Study-wide points: Clonality in lesional scalp, especially alopecia totalis/universalis, exceeded that of normal scalp. Sharing of TCR sequences between patients (possibly for HLA-related reasons) was less clear than in mice. Sequencing of scalp samples also captures resident alphabeta T cells of normal skin.

Following RNA extraction, reverse transcription yielded cDNA that acted as the sequencing template. The table came from immunoSEQ multiplex PCR; TCRdb's copy has only in-frame clones and leaves some out. The table lists about 200,000 clones, more than 55% of them singletons. Deletions cut 2 bases from V and 2 bases from J, with 4 bases between. From germline, CDR1 is GTSNPN and CDR2 SVGIG (reference sequence). The CDR3 consists of 11 residues. The source of this sequence is a human donor in good health. What was sequenced was CD8+ T cells sorted from blood. The V call is TRBV30, the J call TRBJ2-7, with no clear D. CDR3 amino acids: CAWSRTYEQYF. The CDR3 nucleotides read TGTGCCTGGAGTAGAACCTACGAGCAGTACTTC.